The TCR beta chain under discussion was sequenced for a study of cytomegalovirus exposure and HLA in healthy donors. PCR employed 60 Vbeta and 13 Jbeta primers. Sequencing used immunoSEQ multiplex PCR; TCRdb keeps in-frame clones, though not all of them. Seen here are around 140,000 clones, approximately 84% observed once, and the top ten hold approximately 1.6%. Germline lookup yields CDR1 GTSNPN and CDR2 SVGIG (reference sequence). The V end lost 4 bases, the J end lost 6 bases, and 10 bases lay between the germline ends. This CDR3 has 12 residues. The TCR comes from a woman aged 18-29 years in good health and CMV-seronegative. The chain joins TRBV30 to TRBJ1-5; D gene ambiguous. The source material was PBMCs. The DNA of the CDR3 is TGTGCCTGGACGACAATGGGTCAGCCCCAGCATTTT. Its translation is CAWTTMGQPQHF.